The 9 T cell receptor beta chains presented below share a single source sample, sequenced in a study of shared clonotypes between healthy human individuals. Assay: immunoSEQ multiplex PCR; the TCRdb copy retains only in-frame clones and omits some. The sample contains approximately 600,000 clones, 90% to 95% of which appear only once. Cells designated naive CD8 were CD45RO-negative and were positively selected for CCR7, with terminally differentiated effector memory CD45RA+ cells excluded. The sample was naive CD8+ T cells sorted from blood. These receptors all stem from a young woman in good health.

The rearrangement joins TRBV7-8 to TRBJ1-4; D is ambiguous. The germline V gene encodes CDR1 SGHVS and CDR2 FQNEAQ. The CDR3 is 16 residues long. The V gene lost 5 bases and the J gene lost 8 bases, with 21 bases spanning the gap. This CDR3 is CASSALDWEAGEKLFF. In nucleotides, the CDR3 is TGTGCCAGCAGCGCCCTGGATTGGGAGGCCGGAGAAAAACTGTTTTTT.

V is TRBV5-6 and J is TRBJ1-1; D call uncertain. V was shortened by 1 base and J by 0 bases, with 7 bases between the two germline ends. The CDR3 length is 14 residues. The germline V gene has CDR1 SGHDT and CDR2 YYEEEE. DNA of the CDR3: TGTGCCAGCAGCTTGCGTATTATGAACACTGAAGCTTTCTTT. Translation: CASSLRIMNTEAFF.

The chain has TRBV28 and TRBJ1-1; 9 bases are a match to TRBD1. The CDR3 runs to 13 residues. Trimming removed 5 bases from V and 6 bases from J; junction bases left unmatched: 4. Germline lookup yields CDR1 MDHEN and CDR2 SYDVKM. This CDR3 is CASSGQGFAEAFF. The CDR3 bases are TGTGCCAGCAGTGGACAGGGGTTCGCTGAAGCTTTCTTT.

The rearrangement links TRBV4-1 to TRBJ2-5; D possibly corresponds to TRBD2 (7 bases). The CDR3 has 12 amino acids. Germline lookup yields CDR1 MGHRA and CDR2 YSYEKL. V dropped 8 bases and J dropped 2 bases, with 9 bases sitting between them. CDR3 sequence: CASAGAQETQYF. In DNA form, the CDR3 reads TGCGCCAGCGCGGGGGCGCAAGAGACCCAGTACTTC.

The chain employs TRBV5-1 and TRBJ2-1; 8 nucleotides agree with TRBD1. Losses at the gene ends were 4 bases for V and 7 bases for J; bases not matched to a gene: 13. Germline V gene lookup returns CDR1 SGHRS and CDR2 YFSETQ. The CDR3 consists of 16 residues. The CDR3 bases are TGCGCCAGCAGCATCCGGACAGGGAAACCTCTAAATGAGCAGTTCTTC. It is translated as CASSIRTGKPLNEQFF.

The chain couples TRBV13 to TRBJ2-2; no clear D gene. The CDR3 has 14 amino acids. Trimming pared 5 bases from V and 2 bases from J, leaving 9 bases between. In germline, CDR1 is PRHDT, CDR2 FYEKMQ (reference sequence). CDR3 nucleotide sequence: TGTGCCAGCAGCCCCAGCACCAACACCGGGGAGCTGTTTTTT. Residues: CASSPSTNTGELFF. The full variable domain, in which reference TRBV13 and TRBJ2-2 provide the parts outside the CDR3, is AAGVIQSPRHLIKEKRETATLKCYPIPRHDTVYWYQQGPGQDPQFLISFYEKMQSDKGSIPDRFSAQQFSDYHSELNMSSLELGDSALYFCASSPSTNTGELFFGEGSRLTVL.

The rearrangement links TRBV9 to TRBJ1-3, with D tentatively TRBD1 (6 bases). The germline V and J ends were trimmed by 3 bases and 7 bases, with 11 bases remaining between them. This CDR3 comprises 13 residues. Germline values: CDR1 SGDLS, CDR2 YYNGEE. CDR3 sequence: CASSGTVENTIYF. The CDR3 coding sequence is TGTGCCAGCAGCGGGACAGTGGAGAACACCATATATTTT.

The rearrangement uses TRBV15 and TRBJ2-7; D remains ambiguous. The CDR3 runs to 15 residues. V was trimmed by 0 bases and J by 3 bases, leaving 12 bases between them. The V gene's germline CDR1 is LNHNV and CDR2 YYDKDF (reference sequence). The CDR3 coding sequence is TGTGCCACCAGCAGAGATGGGGAAAGGAGCTACGAGCAGTACTTC. The encoded protein is CATSRDGERSYEQYF. The whole variable domain, remainder taken from reference TRBV15 and TRBJ2-7, is DAMVIQNPRYQVTQFGKPVTLSCSQTLNHNVMYWYQQKSSQAPKLLFHYYDKDFNNEADTPDNFQSRRPNTSFCFLDIRSPGLGDTAMYLCATSRDGERSYEQYFGPGTRLTVT.

This clone occurred a few times. V gene TRBV27 combines with J gene TRBJ2-7, with TRBD2 identical over 9 bases. Germline V gene lookup returns CDR1 MNHEY and CDR2 SMNVEV (reference sequence). Losses at the gene ends were 2 bases for V and 5 bases for J; bases not matched to a gene: 13. The CDR3 is 17 residues long. The DNA for the CDR3 is TGTGCCAGCAGTTTAGTTCTGGCGGGAGGGCCGGGCGACGAGCAGTACTTC. Its translation: CASSLVLAGGPGDEQYF.